This T cell receptor (beta chain) is drawn from a study of Graves' ophthalmopathy and Graves' hyperthyroidism. Germline lookup yields CDR1 MNHEY and CDR2 SMNVEV (reference sequence). The CDR3 runs 15 residues. The trim removed 6 bases at V and 5 bases at J, leaving 6 bases unmatched. Other autoimmune diseases, uncontrolled infections, pregnancy and lactation each led to patient exclusion. RNA transcripts were the source from which TCR beta CDR3 regions were amplified. The authors performed first-round RT-PCR with HTBI primers and then a second-round multiplex PCR. TCRdb reanalysed the multiplex PCR reads using MiXCR and keeps one entry per CDR3 protein. Found here are hundreds of thousands of distinct CDR3 sequences, over 20% of them singletons; the top ten hold more than 5.5%.

Sequenced input: peripheral blood. V gene TRBV27 combines with J gene TRBJ1-5; TRBD1 matches at 11 bases. The source of this sequence is a woman aged 18 to 35 with stable Graves' hyperthyroidism. Some clones in this sample may be carry-over from other donors' samples. CDR3 in amino acids: CASSRGTGGHQPQHF. CDR3 DNA: TGTGCCAGCAGCCGGGGGACAGGGGGTCATCAGCCCCAGCATTTT.